These 13 T cell receptor beta chains originate from one sample sequenced in a study of control samples from healthy donors and cancer patients. Measured with immunoSEQ multiplex PCR; TCRdb has only the in-frame clones, and not every one. Altogether under 450,000 clones are present, 80% to 95% being singletons, with the ten largest covering 5.5% to 7.5%. The source material was PBMCs. The receptor set was obtained from a man between 40 and 49 years old with head and neck cancer.

The chain carries TRBV6-6 and TRBJ1-5; D gene unclear. With 3 bases removed from V and 5 bases from J, the gap between germline ends came to 5 bases. The CDR3 has 12 amino acids. The germline gives CDR1 MNHNY, CDR2 SVGAGI (reference sequence). The CDR3 sequence is CASSYADQPQHF. The CDR3 region has the DNA TGTGCCAGCAGTTATGCGGATCAGCCCCAGCATTTT.

The rearrangement uses TRBV7-9 and TRBJ2-7, with 7 bases matching TRBD1. Germline V gene data show CDR1 as SEHNR and CDR2 as FQNEAQ (reference sequence). This CDR3 spans 14 amino acids. The V gene end was trimmed by 5 bases and the J gene end by 5 bases; junction bases not matched to a gene: 9. This chain's CDR3 is CASSMNGQVHEQYF. Here the CDR3 DNA reads TGTGCCAGCAGCATGAATGGACAGGTCCACGAGCAGTACTTC.

The chain recombines TRBV19 with TRBJ1-1; 10 nucleotides align to TRBD1. CDR1 and CDR2 (germline): LNHDA, SQIVND (reference sequence). The V and J ends lost 10 bases and 7 bases, in that order; junction bases with no gene match: 15. CDR3 size: 15 residues. This CDR3 is CATLDRGRGGNEAFF. CDR3 nucleotide sequence: TGTGCCACCCTAGACAGGGGGCGAGGAGGGAATGAAGCTTTCTTT.

The rearrangement links TRBV9 to TRBJ2-7; TRBD1 matches 9 bases. The CDR3 is made up of 16 amino acids. Looked up from germline, CDR1 is SGDLS and CDR2 is YYNGEE. The V segment lost 1 base and the J segment 3 bases; nucleotides outside the gene matches: 8. CDR3 nucleotide sequence: TGTGCCAGCAGCGTACTGGGACAGGGTTTTGACTACGAGCAGTACTTC. Its protein product is CASSVLGQGFDYEQYF.

This rearrangement joins TRBV5-1 to TRBJ2-7, with 11 bases matching TRBD1. V shed 0 bases and J 3 bases; nucleotides not matched to a gene: 2. CDR1 and CDR2 (germline): SGHRS, YFSETQ. CDR3 length equals 15 residues. CDR3 region: CASSLAGTGGYEQYF. The CDR3 bases are TGCGCCAGCAGCTTGGCCGGGACAGGGGGCTACGAGCAGTACTTC.

The J gene is TRBJ2-5, the V gene TRBV19, with 10 bases lining up with TRBD1. The CDR3 has 15 residues. In germline, CDR1 is LNHDA, CDR2 SQIVND (reference sequence). V lost 3 bases, J lost 6 bases, and 7 bases stayed unmatched. Written as DNA, the CDR3 is TGTGCCAGTAGTATGACAGGGGGCAGACGAAAGACCCAGTACTTC. It codes for CASSMTGGRRKTQYF.

The J gene is TRBJ2-7, the V gene TRBV19, with D tentatively TRBD1 or TRBD2 (5 bases each). Trimming cost V 6 bases and J 6 bases, with 15 bases left between them. Germline V gives CDR1 LNHDA, CDR2 SQIVND (reference sequence). CDR3 length equals 13 residues. The DNA of the CDR3 is TGTGCCAGTAGCCGGGACCGCCTCAGCGAGCAGTACTTC. Its protein is CASSRDRLSEQYF. The complete variable domain, with remaining parts taken from reference TRBV19 and TRBJ2-7, reads DGGITQSPKYLFRKEGQNVTLSCEQNLNHDAMYWYRQDPGQGLRLIYYSQIVNDFQKGDIAEGYSVSREKKESFPLTVTSAQKNPTAFYLCASSRDRLSEQYFGPGTRLTVT.

The genes are TRBV5-4 and TRBJ2-5, with D tentatively TRBD1 (5 bases). With 5 bases removed from V and 5 bases from J, the gap between germline ends came to 16 bases. The CDR3 contains 14 residues. CDR1 is SGHNT, CDR2 YYREEE, per germline (reference sequence). CDR3 residues: CASRSGSLQETQYF. In nucleotides, the CDR3 is TGTGCCAGCAGGTCAGGGTCCCTCCAGGAGACCCAGTACTTC.

V is TRBV6-2 or TRBV6-3 and J is TRBJ1-1; 11 bases are a match to TRBD1. The CDR3 length is 16 residues. Unmatched junction bases numbered 2, after V lost 0 bases and J lost 2 bases. Germline V gene data show CDR1 as MNHEY and CDR2 as SVGEGT. CDR3 protein: CASSYSRTGGNTEAFF. The CDR3 bases are TGTGCCAGCAGTTACTCACGGACAGGGGGCAACACTGAAGCTTTCTTT.

This sequence joins TRBV3-1 (or the pseudogene TRBV3-2) and TRBJ1-6; 9 positions agree with TRBD1. The V gene end was trimmed by 4 bases and the J gene end by 7 bases; junction bases not matched to a gene: 8. Germline V lookup: CDR1 LGHDT, CDR2 YNNKEL (reference sequence). This CDR3 region has 16 residues. The CDR3 here is CASSPRDRVSNSPLHF. As DNA, the CDR3 is TGTGCCAGCAGCCCCCGGGACAGGGTTTCGAATTCACCCCTCCACTTT.

About this clone itself: One end of the junction does not line up with germline, which may come from a read error. The chain has TRBV7-7 and TRBJ2-5; D possibly matches TRBD1 or TRBD2 (6 bases each). Germline V lookup: CDR1 SSHAT, CDR2 FNYEAQ (reference sequence). This CDR3 has 15 residues. This chain's CDR3 is CASSLGGTVQETQYF. Written as DNA, the CDR3 is TGTGCTAGCAGCTTAGGGGGGACTGTTCAAGAGACCCAGTACTTC.

The V call is TRBV9, the J call TRBJ2-1; D is perhaps TRBD2 (6 bases). The V end lost 0 bases, the J end lost 1 base, and 8 bases lay between the germline ends. The germline gives CDR1 SGDLS, CDR2 YYNGEE. The CDR3 is 15 amino acids. The CDR3 reads CASSVGAGSYNEQFF. The CDR3 region has the DNA TGTGCCAGCAGCGTAGGGGCGGGGTCCTACAATGAGCAGTTCTTC.

V and J are TRBV19 and TRBJ1-1; 7 bases fit TRBD1. This CDR3 spans 13 amino acids. V shed 3 bases and J 7 bases; nucleotides not matched to a gene: 5. Germline-derived CDR1 and CDR2 are LNHDA and SQIVND (reference sequence). This CDR3 is CASSIEGAGEAFF. CDR3 DNA sequence: TGTGCCAGTAGTATTGAGGGGGCGGGTGAAGCTTTCTTT.